A single sample gave rise to the 9 T cell receptor beta chains below, sequenced in a study of cytomegalovirus exposure and HLA in healthy donors. 13 Jbeta primers and 60 Vbeta primers were used for the PCR. Using immunoSEQ multiplex PCR, the repertoire was profiled, and TCRdb retains in-frame clones only, with some absent. The sample consists of some 140,000 clones, around 79% of them appearing once. The sequenced sample consisted of PBMCs. The receptors come from a man younger than 30 in good health and CMV-seronegative.

The chain recombines TRBV7-2 with TRBJ1-4, with TRBD1 matching 9 bases. Germline loops: CDR1 SGHTA, CDR2 FQGNSA. V trimming: 4 bases; J trimming: 0 bases; junction bases outside the gene matches: 0. This CDR3 has 15 residues. CDR3 DNA: TGTGCCAGCAGCTGGGACAGGGCAACTAATGAAAAACTGTTTTTT. As protein: CASSWDRATNEKLFF.

Comments on this clone: A junction end diverges from the germline sequence, so it may reflect a read error. The chain links TRBV2 to TRBJ1-2; possible D gene TRBD1, 5 bases. CDR1 and CDR2 (germline): SNHLY, FYNNEI. There are 11 residues in the CDR3. CDR3 nucleotide sequence: TGTGCCAGCCGGGACGGGGGACTTTCCGCCTTC. Protein sequence: CASRDGGLSAF. Based on the CDR3 plus reference TRBV2 and TRBJ1-2, the full variable domain is EPEVTQTPSHQVTQMGQEVILRCVPISNHLYFYWYRQILGQKVEFLVSFYNNEISEKSEIFDDQFSVERPDGSNFTLKIRSTKLEDSAMYFCASRDGGLSAFGSGTRLTVV.

In DNA, the CDR3 is TGTGCCAGTAGTATTATGGCGGGGGTATCCTACGAGCAGTACTTC. Its translation is CASSIMAGVSYEQYF. V is TRBV19 and J is TRBJ2-7; 7 bases map to TRBD2. Per the germline V gene, CDR1 is LNHDA and CDR2 is SQIVND (reference sequence). This CDR3 comprises 15 residues. The ends lost 3 bases at V and 1 base at J; junction bases unmatched: 6.

The V gene is TRBV7-2, the J gene TRBJ1-1; D is ambiguous. The CDR3 consists of 14 residues. Trimming pared 5 bases from V and 3 bases from J, leaving 13 bases between. Germline-derived CDR1 and CDR2 are SGHTA and FQGNSA. The CDR3 DNA sequence: TGTGCCAGCAGCCCAACGTCAGGATACACTGAAGCTTTCTTT. Translation gives CASSPTSGYTEAFF.

V and J are TRBV19 and TRBJ1-2; TRBD1 is a possible D gene (5 bases). The length of the CDR3 is 15 residues. The V and J ends lost 9 bases and 5 bases respectively, with 22 bases between them. Looked up from germline, CDR1 is LNHDA and CDR2 is SQIVND (reference sequence). The DNA for the CDR3 is TGTGCCAGCTCCCACCCTCGGGGGGGTCATTATGGCTACACCTTC. It is translated as CASSHPRGGHYGYTF. Drawing the rest from reference TRBV19 and TRBJ1-2, the complete variable domain is DGGITQSPKYLFRKEGQNVTLSCEQNLNHDAMYWYRQDPGQGLRLIYYSQIVNDFQKGDIAEGYSVSREKKESFPLTVTSAQKNPTAFYLCASSHPRGGHYGYTFGSGTRLTVV.

V is TRBV11-2 and J is TRBJ1-3; 9 bases map to TRBD1. Germline V gives CDR1 SGHAT, CDR2 FQNNGV. After removal of 5 bases from V and 0 bases from J, the junction contained 5 bases not matched to a gene. The CDR3 runs 16 residues. CDR3 sequence: CASSPDRGSSGNTIYF. The CDR3 nucleotides read TGTGCCAGCAGCCCGGACAGGGGATCCTCTGGAAACACCATATATTTT.

The chain uses TRBV5-1 and TRBJ1-4; 8 bases line up with TRBD1. The length of the CDR3 is 15 residues. CDR1 and CDR2 from the germline V gene are SGHRS and YFSETQ. The J segment lost 10 bases and the V segment lost 0 bases, leaving 8 bases of the junction unmatched. CDR3 sequence: CASSLGAGQGGKLFF. Written as DNA, the CDR3 is TGCGCCAGCAGCTTGGGGGCAGGACAGGGTGGAAAACTGTTTTTT.

This chain uses TRBV4-3 with TRBJ2-2, with 9 nucleotides matching TRBD1. Germline V gene data show CDR1 as LGHNA and CDR2 as YSLEER. V dropped 2 bases and J dropped 6; count of bases not matched to a gene: 13. The CDR3 consists of 18 residues. This chain's CDR3 is CASSQKGIGTGFPGELFF. The CDR3 DNA is TGCGCCAGCAGCCAAAAGGGTATTGGGACAGGGTTTCCCGGGGAGCTGTTTTTT.

The chain recombines TRBV30 with TRBJ2-2; D is unclear. There are 14 residues in the CDR3. V was shortened by 4 bases and J by 2 bases, with 11 bases between the two germline ends. Germline V gives CDR1 GTSNPN, CDR2 SVGIG (reference sequence). CDR3 coding DNA: TGTGCCTGGAAGCTGCCCTTAAACACCGGGGAGCTGTTTTTT. This encodes CAWKLPLNTGELFF.